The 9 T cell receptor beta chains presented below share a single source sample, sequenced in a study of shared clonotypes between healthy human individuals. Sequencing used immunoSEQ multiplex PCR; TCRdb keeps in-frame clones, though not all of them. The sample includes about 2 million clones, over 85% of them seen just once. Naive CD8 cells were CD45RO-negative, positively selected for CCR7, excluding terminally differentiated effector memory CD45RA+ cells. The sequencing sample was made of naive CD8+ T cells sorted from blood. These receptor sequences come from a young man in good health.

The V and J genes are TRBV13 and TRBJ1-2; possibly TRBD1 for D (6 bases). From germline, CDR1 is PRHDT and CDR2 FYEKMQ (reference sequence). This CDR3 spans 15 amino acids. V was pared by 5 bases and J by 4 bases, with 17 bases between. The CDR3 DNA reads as TGTGCCAGCAGCGGGACAACGGGACGGTTCTATGGCTACACCTTC. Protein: CASSGTTGRFYGYTF.

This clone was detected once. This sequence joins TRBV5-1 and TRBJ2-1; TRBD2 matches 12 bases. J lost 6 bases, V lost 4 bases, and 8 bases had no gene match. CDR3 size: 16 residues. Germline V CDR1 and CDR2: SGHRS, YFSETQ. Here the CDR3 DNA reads TGCGCCAGCAGCCTAAAGACTAGCGGGGGATTCAATGAGCAGTTCTTC. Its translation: CASSLKTSGGFNEQFF.

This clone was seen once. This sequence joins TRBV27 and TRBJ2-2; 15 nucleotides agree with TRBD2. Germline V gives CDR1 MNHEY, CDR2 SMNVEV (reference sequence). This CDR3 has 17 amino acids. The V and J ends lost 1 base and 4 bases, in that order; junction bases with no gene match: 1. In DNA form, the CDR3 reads TGTGCCAGCAGTTTATGGACTAGCGGGAGGGCCACCGGGGAGCTGTTTTTT. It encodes CASSLWTSGRATGELFF.

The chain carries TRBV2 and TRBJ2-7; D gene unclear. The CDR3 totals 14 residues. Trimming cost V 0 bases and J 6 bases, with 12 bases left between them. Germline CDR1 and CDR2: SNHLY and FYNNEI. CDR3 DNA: TGTGCCAGCAGTGAAGCGCGGCAGTTTGCCGAGCAGTACTTC. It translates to CASSEARQFAEQYF.

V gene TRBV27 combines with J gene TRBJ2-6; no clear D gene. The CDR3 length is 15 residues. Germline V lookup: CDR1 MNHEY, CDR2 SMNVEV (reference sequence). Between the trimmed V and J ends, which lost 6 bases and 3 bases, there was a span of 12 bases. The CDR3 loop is CASRPGFGGANVLTF. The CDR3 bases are TGTGCCAGCAGACCCGGGTTTGGTGGGGCCAACGTCCTGACTTTC.

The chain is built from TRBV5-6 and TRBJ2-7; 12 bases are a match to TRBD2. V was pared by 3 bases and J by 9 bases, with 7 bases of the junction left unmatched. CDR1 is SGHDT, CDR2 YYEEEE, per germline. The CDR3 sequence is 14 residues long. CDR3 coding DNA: TGTGCCAGCAGCTCCTGGACTAGCGGGACGGTGCAGTACTTC. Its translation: CASSSWTSGTVQYF.

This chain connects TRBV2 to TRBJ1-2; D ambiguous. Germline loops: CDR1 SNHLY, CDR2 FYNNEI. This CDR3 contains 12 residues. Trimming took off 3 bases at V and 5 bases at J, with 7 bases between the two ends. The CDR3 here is CASSESGYGYTF. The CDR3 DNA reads TGTGCCAGCAGTGAGAGTGGGTATGGCTACACCTTC.

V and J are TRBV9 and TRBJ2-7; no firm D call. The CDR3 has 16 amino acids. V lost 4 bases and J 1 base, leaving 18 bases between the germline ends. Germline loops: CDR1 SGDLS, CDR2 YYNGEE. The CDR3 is CASSFSKESPSYEQYF. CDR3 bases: TGTGCCAGCAGCTTTTCGAAGGAGTCACCTTCCTACGAGCAGTACTTC.

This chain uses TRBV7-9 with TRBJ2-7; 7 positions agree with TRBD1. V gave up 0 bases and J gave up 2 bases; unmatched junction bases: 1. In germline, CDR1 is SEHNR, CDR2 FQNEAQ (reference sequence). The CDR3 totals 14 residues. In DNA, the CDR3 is TGTGCCAGCAGCTTAGCGGGACAGACCTACGAGCAGTACTTC. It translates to CASSLAGQTYEQYF.